One and the same sample provided the 7 T cell receptor beta chains below, sequenced in a study of T-cell memory formation after mild COVID-19. TCRdb independently ran MiXCR on the 5' RACE reads; one entry per CDR3 protein. This table has about 140,000 distinct CDR3 sequences, approximately 14% appearing once. Sequencing was carried out using PBMCs or a T cell subset sorted from them (not recorded which). These receptors were taken from an adult woman who had mild COVID-19 (a few samples of this study predate the infection). Cell type and time point are not known.

This clonotype was detected only a few times. The chain links TRBV30 to TRBJ2-3, with 8 nucleotides matching TRBD1. Trimming took 0 bases from V and 2 from J; bases not matched to a gene: 4. There are 15 residues in the CDR3. Germline V lookup: CDR1 GTSNPN, CDR2 SVGIG (reference sequence). Here the CDR3 DNA reads TGTGCCTGGAGTGTATCAGGGGGCTCCACAGATACGCAGTATTTT. As protein: CAWSVSGGSTDTQYF.

This clonotype was observed a handful of times. This chain uses TRBV15 with TRBJ2-3, with 10 bases lining up with TRBD2. CDR3 length equals 15 residues. V lost 5 bases, J lost 3 bases, and 5 bases stayed unmatched. The germline gives CDR1 LNHNV, CDR2 YYDKDF (reference sequence). Here the CDR3 DNA reads TGTGCCACCAGCCCTAGCGGGAGCAGAACAGATACGCAGTATTTT. Protein: CATSPSGSRTDTQYF. Combining the CDR3 with reference TRBV15 and TRBJ2-3 gives the whole variable domain DAMVIQNPRYQVTQFGKPVTLSCSQTLNHNVMYWYQQKSSQAPKLLFHYYDKDFNNEADTPDNFQSRRPNTSFCFLDIRSPGLGDTAMYLCATSPSGSRTDTQYFGPGTRLTVL.

This CDR3 is CSVVGGTEAFF. Here the CDR3 DNA reads TGCAGCGTTGTGGGAGGCACTGAAGCTTTCTTT. The chain combines TRBV29-1 with TRBJ1-1, with no clear D. Germline CDR1 SQVTM, CDR2 ANQGSEA. This CDR3 comprises 11 residues. V was clipped by 4 bases and J by 4 bases, with 7 bases between them.

This clonotype was picked up a small number of times. This chain joins TRBV9 and TRBJ2-5; TRBD1 might be the D (5 bases). Trimming took off 4 bases at V and 2 bases at J, with 15 bases between the two ends. This CDR3 is built from 15 residues. Germline CDR1 and CDR2: SGDLS and YYNGEE. This CDR3 is CASSKRWTSQETQYF. CDR3 bases: TGTGCCAGCAGCAAAAGGTGGACATCGCAAGAGACCCAGTACTTC.

The chain carries TRBV28 and TRBJ2-3; D is perhaps TRBD1 (6 bases). The length of the CDR3 is 16 residues. Trimming shortened V by 6 bases and J by 3 bases, and 19 bases separated the two germline ends. Germline lookup yields CDR1 MDHEN and CDR2 SYDVKM. CDR3 DNA sequence: TGTGCCAGCAGACGACGGCCCCCAGGGGTGACAGATACGCAGTATTTT. It specifies CASRRRPPGVTDTQYF.

The chain couples TRBV24-1 to TRBJ2-1, with 12 nucleotides matching TRBD1. Trimming took 3 bases from V and 0 from J; bases not matched to a gene: 2. The CDR3 length is 17 residues. CDR1 KGHDR and CDR2 SFDVKD come from the germline V gene. The CDR3, as DNA: TGTGCCACCAGTGATCGGGACAGGGGGCTCTCCTACAATGAGCAGTTCTTC. The encoded protein is CATSDRDRGLSYNEQFF.

This sequence joins TRBV11-2 and TRBJ2-2, with 9 bases lining up with TRBD2. The V segment lost 1 base and the J segment 7 bases; nucleotides outside the gene matches: 13. CDR1 and CDR2 from the germline V gene are SGHAT and FQNNGV. The CDR3 is made up of 18 amino acids. The CDR3 coding sequence is TGTGCCAGCAGCTTAGCAGTCGCGGGAGGGCCCAATGACGGGGAGCTGTTTTTT. Translation gives CASSLAVAGGPNDGELFF. The variable domain in full, with the rest retrieved from reference TRBV11-2 and TRBJ2-2, is EAGVAQSPRYKIIEKRQSVAFWCNPISGHATLYWYQQILGQGPKLLIQFQNNGVVDDSQLPKDRFSAERLKGVDSTLKIQPAKLEDSAVYLCASSLAVAGGPNDGELFFGEGSRLTVL.